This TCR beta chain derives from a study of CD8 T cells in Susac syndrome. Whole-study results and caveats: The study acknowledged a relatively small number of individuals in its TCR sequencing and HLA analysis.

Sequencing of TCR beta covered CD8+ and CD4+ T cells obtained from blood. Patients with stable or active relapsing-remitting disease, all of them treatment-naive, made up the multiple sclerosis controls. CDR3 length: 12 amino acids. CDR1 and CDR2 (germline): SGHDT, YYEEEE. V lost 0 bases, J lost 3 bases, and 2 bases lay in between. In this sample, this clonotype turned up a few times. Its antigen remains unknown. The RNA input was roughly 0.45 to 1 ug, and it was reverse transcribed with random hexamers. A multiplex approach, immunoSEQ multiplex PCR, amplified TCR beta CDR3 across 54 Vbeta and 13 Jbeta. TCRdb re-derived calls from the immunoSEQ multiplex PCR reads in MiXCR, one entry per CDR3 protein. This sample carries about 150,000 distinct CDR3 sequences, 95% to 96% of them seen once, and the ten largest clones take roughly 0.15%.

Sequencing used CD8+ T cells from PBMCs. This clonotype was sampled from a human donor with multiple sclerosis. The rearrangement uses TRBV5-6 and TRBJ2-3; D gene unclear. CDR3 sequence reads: CASSLVTDTQYF. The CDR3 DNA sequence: TGTGCCAGCAGCTTGGTTACAGATACGCAGTATTTT.